The entry below gives a single T cell receptor beta chain sequence along with its context. This clonotype was seen repeatedly, ten times or more. No antigen is known for it. No much larger clone exists at a distance of one base, and base qualities are not known. These data belong to a study of CD8 T cells in ankylosing spondylitis (dated by TCRdb to about 2017). With regard to the full study: The study set out to find disease-linked TCR variants by profiling T cell receptor beta repertoires in ankylosing spondylitis patients and healthy donors. The whole study cohort included over 85 healthy donors and 20 to 25 ankylosing spondylitis patients. Peripheral blood samples were taken, and synovial fluid was additionally collected from ankylosing spondylitis patients. Summary of the overall study and its limitations: Blood from ankylosing spondylitis patients appeared to be characterized by a TCR beta motif made up of seven or eight highly homologous amino acid variants. The disease-linked clones had a CD8+ phenotype and were found at relatively low frequencies in peripheral blood. The disease-linked clones were reported as significantly enriched in matched synovial fluid samples from ankylosing spondylitis patients. Some motif variants were previously reported in synovial fluid and blood of reactive arthritis patients, suggesting common disease-initiation mechanisms.

Sequencer: Illumina HiSeq 2500. Quantitative 5'-RACE with molecular barcodes was the method used to prepare the TCR beta libraries. In the original analysis: Disease-linked TCR variants were identified with a new computational method built on a probabilistic model of VDJ rearrangement. The raw public reads went through TCRdb reprocessing: fastp at Q25, MiXCR clone calling, in-frame beta chains kept. Rows are unified per CDR3 protein, each entry keeping the most common DNA and genes. None of the V and J calls come from the authors' own analysis; TCRdb made them. This sample comprises hundreds of thousands of distinct CDR3 sequences, 10% to 15% of them detected only once. The ten most abundant clones make up approximately 0.51% of the sample. CDR1 SEHNR and CDR2 FQNEAQ were looked up in the germline V gene (reference sequence). Measured from the cysteine to the phenylalanine, the CDR3 is 13 residues long. The only DNA kept is the CDR3, 39 bases in frame from the first base. V lost 3 bases and J lost 3 bases; the stretch between them is 8 bases long.

The receptor was isolated from a male donor with ankylosing spondylitis. In this chain, TRBV7-9 is recombined with TRBJ1-1; the D gene assignment is ambiguous. The sequenced material came from blood, either unsorted or a sorted T cell fraction (not recorded which). This receptor has the CDR3 CASSFSTDTEAFF. In nucleotide form, the sequence is TGTGCCAGCAGCTTTTCAACAGACACTGAAGCTTTCTTT.